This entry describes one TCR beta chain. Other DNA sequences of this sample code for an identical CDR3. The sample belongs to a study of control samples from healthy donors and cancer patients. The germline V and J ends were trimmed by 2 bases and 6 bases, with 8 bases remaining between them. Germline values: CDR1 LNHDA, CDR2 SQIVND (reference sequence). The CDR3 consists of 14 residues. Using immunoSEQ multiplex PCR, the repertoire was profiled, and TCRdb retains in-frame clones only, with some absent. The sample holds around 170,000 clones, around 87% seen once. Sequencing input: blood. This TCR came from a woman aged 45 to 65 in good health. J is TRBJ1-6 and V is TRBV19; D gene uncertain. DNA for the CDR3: TGTGCCAGTAGTATACTGGGTGGTAATTCACCCCTCCACTTT. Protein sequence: CASSILGGNSPLHF.